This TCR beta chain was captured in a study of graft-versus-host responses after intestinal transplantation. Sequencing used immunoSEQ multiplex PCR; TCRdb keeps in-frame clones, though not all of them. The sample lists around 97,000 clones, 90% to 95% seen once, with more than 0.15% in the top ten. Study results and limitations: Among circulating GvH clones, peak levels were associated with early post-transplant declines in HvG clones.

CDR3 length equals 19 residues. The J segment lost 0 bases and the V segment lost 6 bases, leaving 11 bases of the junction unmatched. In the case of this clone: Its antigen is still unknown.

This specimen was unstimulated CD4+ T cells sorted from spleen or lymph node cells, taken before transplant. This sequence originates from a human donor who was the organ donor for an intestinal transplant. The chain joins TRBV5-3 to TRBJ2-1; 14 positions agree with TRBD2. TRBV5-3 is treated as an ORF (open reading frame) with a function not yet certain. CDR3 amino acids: CARTLVGLAGGASYNEQFF. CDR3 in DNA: TGTGCCAGAACCCTTGTAGGACTAGCGGGGGGAGCCTCCTACAATGAGCAGTTCTTC.